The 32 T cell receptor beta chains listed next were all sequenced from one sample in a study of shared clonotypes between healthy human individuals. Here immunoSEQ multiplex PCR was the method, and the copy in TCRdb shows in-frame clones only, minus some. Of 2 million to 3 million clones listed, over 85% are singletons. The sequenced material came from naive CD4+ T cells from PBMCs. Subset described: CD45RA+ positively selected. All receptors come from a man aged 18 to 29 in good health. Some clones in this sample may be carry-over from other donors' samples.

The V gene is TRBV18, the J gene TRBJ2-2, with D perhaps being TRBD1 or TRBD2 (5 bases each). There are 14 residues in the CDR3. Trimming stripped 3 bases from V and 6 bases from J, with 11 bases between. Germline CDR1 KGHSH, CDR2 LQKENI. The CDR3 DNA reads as TGTGCCAGCTCACCCGCGTTGGGGGCCGGGGAGCTGTTTTTT. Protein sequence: CASSPALGAGELFF.

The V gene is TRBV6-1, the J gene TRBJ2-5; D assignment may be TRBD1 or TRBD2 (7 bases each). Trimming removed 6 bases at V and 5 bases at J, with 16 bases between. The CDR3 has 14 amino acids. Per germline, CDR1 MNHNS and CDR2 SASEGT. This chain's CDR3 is CASSRGGRWETQYF. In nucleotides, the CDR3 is TGTGCCAGCAGCAGGGGGGGGCGATGGGAGACCCAGTACTTC.

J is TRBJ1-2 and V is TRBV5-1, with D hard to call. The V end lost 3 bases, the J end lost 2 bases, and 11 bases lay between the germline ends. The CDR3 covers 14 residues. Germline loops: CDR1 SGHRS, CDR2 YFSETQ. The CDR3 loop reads CASSSSNGNYGYTF. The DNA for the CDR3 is TGCGCCAGCAGCTCCTCAAACGGGAACTATGGCTACACCTTC.

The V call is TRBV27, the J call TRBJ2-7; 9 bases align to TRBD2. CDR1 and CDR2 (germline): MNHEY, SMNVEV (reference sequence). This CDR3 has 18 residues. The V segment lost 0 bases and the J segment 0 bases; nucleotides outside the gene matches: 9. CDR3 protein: CASSLSASGDPLSYEQYF. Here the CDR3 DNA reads TGTGCCAGCAGTTTATCGGCTAGCGGGGACCCTCTCTCCTACGAGCAGTACTTC.

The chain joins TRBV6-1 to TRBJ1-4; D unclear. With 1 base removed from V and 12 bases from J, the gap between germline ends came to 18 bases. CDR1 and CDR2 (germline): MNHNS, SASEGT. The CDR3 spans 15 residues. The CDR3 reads CASSEGRERYWELFF. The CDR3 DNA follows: TGTGCCAGCAGTGAAGGTCGGGAACGGTATTGGGAACTGTTTTTT.

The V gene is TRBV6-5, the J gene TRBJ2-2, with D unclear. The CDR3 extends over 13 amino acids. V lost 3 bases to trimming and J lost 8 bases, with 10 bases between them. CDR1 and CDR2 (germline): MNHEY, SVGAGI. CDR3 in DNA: TGTGCCAGCAGTTATGACCTGCGAGGGGAGCTGTTTTTT. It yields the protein CASSYDLRGELFF.

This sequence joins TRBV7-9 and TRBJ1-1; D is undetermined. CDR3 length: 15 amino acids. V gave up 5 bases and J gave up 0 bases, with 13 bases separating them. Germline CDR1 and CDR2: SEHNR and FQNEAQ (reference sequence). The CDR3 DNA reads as TGTGCCAGCAGCGCCCGTTTGGTAGTGAACACTGAAGCTTTCTTT. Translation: CASSARLVVNTEAFF.

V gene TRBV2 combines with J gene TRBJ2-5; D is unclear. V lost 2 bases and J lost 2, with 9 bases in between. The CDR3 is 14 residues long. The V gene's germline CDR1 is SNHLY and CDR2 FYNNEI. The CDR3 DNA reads TGTGCCAGCAGTGAAAGTTGGGGACAAGAGACCCAGTACTTC. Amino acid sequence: CASSESWGQETQYF.

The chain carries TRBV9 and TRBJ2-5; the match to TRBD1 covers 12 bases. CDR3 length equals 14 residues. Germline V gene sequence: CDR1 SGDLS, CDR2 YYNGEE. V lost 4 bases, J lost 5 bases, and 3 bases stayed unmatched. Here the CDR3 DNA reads TGTGCCAGCAGCAGGGACAGGGGGCGGGAGACCCAGTACTTC. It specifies CASSRDRGRETQYF.

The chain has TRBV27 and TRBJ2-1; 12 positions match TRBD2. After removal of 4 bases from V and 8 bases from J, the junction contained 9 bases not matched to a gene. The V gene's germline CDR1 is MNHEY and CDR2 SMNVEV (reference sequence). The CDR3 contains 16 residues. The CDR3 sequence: CASSSLLPSGRDEQFF. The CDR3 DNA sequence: TGTGCCAGCAGTTCGCTACTACCTAGCGGGAGGGATGAGCAGTTCTTC.

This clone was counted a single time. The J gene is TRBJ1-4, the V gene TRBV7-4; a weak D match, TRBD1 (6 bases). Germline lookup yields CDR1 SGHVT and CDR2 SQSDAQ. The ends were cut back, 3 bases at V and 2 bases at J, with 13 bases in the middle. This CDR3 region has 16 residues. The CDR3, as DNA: TGTGCCAGCAGCTTTCGCCAGGGGTGCACTAATGAAAAACTGTTTTTT. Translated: CASSFRQGCTNEKLFF.

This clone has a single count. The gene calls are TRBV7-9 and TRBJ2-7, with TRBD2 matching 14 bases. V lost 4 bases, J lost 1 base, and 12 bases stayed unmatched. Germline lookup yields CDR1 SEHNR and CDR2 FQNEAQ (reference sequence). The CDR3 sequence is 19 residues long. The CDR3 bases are TGTGCCAGCAGCTCACCGGGACTAGCGGGAGTTTGGGGGTCCTACGAGCAGTACTTC. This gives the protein CASSSPGLAGVWGSYEQYF.

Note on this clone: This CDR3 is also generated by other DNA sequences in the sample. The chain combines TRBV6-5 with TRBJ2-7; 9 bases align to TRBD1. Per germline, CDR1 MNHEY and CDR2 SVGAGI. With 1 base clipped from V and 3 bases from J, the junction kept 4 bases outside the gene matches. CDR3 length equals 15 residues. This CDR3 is CASSYLRDRDYEQYF. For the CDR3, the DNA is TGTGCCAGCAGTTACTTACGGGACAGGGACTACGAGCAGTACTTC.

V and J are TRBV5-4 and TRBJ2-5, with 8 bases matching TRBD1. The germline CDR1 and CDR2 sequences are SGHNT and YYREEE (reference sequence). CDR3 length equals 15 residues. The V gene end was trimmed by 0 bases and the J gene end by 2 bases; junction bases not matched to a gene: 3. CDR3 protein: CASSLGGTGQETQYF. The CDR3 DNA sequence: TGTGCCAGCAGCTTGGGGGGGACAGGACAAGAGACCCAGTACTTC.

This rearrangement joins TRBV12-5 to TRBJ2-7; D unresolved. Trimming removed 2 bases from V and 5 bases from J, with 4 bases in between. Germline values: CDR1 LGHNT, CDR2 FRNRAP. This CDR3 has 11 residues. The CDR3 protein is CASGLNHEQYF. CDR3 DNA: TGTGCTAGTGGTTTGAACCACGAGCAGTACTTC.

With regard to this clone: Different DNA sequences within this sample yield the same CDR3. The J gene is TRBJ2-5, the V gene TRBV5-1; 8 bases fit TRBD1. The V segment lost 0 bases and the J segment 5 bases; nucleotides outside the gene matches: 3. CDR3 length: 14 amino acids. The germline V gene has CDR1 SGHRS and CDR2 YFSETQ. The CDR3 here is CASSLEAGGETQYF. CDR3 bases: TGCGCCAGCAGCTTGGAGGCAGGGGGCGAGACCCAGTACTTC. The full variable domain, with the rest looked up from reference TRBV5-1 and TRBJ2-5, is KAGVTQTPRYLIKTRGQQVTLSCSPISGHRSVSWYQQTPGQGLQFLFEYFSETQRNKGNFPGRFSGRQFSNSRSEMNVSTLELGDSALYLCASSLEAGGETQYFGPGTRLLVL.

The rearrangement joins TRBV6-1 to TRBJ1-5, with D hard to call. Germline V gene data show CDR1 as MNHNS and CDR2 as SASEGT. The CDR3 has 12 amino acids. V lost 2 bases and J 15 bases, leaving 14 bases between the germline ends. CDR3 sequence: CASSEYPGNRHF. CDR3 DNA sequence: TGTGCCAGCAGTGAATATCCGGGGAATAGGCATTTT.

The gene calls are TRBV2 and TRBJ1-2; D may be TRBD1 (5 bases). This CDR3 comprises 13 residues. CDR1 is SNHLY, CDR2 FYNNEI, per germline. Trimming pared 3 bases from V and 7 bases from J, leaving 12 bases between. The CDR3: CASSDSGGSGYTF. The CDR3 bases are TGTGCCAGCAGTGATTCCGGGGGATCTGGCTACACCTTC.

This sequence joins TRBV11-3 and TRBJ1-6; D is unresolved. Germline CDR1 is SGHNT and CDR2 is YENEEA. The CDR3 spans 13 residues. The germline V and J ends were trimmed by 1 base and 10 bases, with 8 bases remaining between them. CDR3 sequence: CASSLAGGSPLHF. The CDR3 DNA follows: TGTGCCAGCAGCTTAGCGGGAGGGTCACCCCTCCACTTT.

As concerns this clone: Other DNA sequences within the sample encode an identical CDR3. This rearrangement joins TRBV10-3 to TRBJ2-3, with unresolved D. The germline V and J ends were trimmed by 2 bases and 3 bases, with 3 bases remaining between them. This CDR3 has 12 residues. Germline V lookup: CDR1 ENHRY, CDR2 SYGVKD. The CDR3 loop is CAISESTDTQYF. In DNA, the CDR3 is TGTGCCATCAGTGAGAGTACAGATACGCAGTATTTT.

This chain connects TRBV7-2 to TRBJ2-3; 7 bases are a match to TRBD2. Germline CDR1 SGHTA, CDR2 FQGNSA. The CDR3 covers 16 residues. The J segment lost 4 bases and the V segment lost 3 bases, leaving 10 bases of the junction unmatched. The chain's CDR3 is CASSFGRAGVADTQYF. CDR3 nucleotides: TGTGCCAGCAGCTTCGGGCGTGCGGGAGTTGCAGATACGCAGTATTTT. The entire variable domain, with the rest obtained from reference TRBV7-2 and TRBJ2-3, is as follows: GAGVSQSPSNKVTEKGKDVELRCDPISGHTALYWYRQSLGQGLEFLIYFQGNSAPDKSGLPSDRFSAERTGGSVSTLTIQRTQQEDSAVYLCASSFGRAGVADTQYFGPGTRLTVL.

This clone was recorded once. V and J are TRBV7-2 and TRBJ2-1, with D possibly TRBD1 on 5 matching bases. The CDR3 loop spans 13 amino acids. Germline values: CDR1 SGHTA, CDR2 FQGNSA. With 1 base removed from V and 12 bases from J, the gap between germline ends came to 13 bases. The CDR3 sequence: CASSLVQGRLQFF. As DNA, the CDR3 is TGTGCCAGCAGCTTAGTTCAGGGTAGGTTGCAGTTCTTC.

The CDR3 region is CASSEVGLAGNTIYF. The CDR3, as DNA: TGTGCCAGCAGTGAGGTAGGACTCGCTGGAAACACCATATATTTT. This chain connects TRBV2 to TRBJ1-3; no clear D gene. Germline assignment: CDR1 SNHLY and CDR2 FYNNEI. CDR3 size: 15 residues. The V gene lost 3 bases and the J gene lost 2 bases, with 11 bases spanning the gap.

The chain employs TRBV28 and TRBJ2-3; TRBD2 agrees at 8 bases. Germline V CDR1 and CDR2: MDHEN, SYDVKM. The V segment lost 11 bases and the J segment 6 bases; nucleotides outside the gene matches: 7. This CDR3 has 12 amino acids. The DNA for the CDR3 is TGTGCCTCAGGGACGGGAGGGGATACGCAGTATTTT. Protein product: CASGTGGDTQYF.

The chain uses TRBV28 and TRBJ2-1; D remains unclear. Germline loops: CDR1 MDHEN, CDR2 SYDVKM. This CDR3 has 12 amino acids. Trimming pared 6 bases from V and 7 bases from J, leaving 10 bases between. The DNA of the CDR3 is TGTGCCAGCAGAAATATTCGGAATGAGCAGTTCTTC. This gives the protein CASRNIRNEQFF.

As DNA, the CDR3 is TGTGCCAGCAGCTTCCCAGCCGGGAGGGTCTCCTACGAGCAGTACTTC. Translated, it gives CASSFPAGRVSYEQYF. This chain joins TRBV7-9 and TRBJ2-7; 8 nucleotides agree with TRBD2. The CDR3 totals 16 residues. Germline trimming cut 3 bases from V and 0 bases from J; bases unmatched to any gene: 7. Germline V lookup: CDR1 SEHNR, CDR2 FQNEAQ (reference sequence).

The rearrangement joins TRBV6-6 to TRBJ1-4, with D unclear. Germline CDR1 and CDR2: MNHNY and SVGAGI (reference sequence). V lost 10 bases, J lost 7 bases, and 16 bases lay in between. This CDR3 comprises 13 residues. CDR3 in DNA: TGTGCCACGGAAGGCCGGGATATTGAAAAACTGTTTTTT. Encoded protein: CATEGRDIEKLFF.

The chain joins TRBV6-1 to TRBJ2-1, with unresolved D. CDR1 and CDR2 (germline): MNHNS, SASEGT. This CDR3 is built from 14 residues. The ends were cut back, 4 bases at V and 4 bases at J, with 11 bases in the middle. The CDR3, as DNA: TGTGCCAGCAGTGGGCCAGTTCTATACAATGAGCAGTTCTTC. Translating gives CASSGPVLYNEQFF.

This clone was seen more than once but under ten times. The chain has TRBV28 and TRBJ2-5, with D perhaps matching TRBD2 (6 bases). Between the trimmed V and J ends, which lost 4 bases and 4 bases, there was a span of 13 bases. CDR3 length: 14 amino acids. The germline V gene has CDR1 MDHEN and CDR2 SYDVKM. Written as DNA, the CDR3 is TGTGCCAGCAGTTCCACTAGGGGAGGAGAGACCCAGTACTTC. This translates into CASSSTRGGETQYF.

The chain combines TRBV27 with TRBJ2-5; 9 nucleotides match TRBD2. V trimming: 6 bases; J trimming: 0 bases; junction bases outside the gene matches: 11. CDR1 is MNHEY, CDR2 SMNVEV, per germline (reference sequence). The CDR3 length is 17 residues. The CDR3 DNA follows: TGTGCCAGCAGCCCCTTAAGCGGGAGGAGGTACCAAGAGACCCAGTACTTC. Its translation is CASSPLSGRRYQETQYF.

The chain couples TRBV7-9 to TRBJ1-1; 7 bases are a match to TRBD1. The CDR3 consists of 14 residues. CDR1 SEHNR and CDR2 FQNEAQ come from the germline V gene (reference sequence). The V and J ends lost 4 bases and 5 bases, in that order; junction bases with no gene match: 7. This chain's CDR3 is CASSSSVQGTEAFF. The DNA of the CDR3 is TGTGCCAGCAGCTCTAGTGTACAGGGGACTGAAGCTTTCTTT.

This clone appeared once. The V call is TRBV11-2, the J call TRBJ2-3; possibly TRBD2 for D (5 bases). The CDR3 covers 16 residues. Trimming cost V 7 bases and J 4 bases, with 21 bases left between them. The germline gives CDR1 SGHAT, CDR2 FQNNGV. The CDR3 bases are TGTGCCAGCACGCCAACCGGAGCTAGCTTGGCAGATACGCAGTATTTT. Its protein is CASTPTGASLADTQYF.